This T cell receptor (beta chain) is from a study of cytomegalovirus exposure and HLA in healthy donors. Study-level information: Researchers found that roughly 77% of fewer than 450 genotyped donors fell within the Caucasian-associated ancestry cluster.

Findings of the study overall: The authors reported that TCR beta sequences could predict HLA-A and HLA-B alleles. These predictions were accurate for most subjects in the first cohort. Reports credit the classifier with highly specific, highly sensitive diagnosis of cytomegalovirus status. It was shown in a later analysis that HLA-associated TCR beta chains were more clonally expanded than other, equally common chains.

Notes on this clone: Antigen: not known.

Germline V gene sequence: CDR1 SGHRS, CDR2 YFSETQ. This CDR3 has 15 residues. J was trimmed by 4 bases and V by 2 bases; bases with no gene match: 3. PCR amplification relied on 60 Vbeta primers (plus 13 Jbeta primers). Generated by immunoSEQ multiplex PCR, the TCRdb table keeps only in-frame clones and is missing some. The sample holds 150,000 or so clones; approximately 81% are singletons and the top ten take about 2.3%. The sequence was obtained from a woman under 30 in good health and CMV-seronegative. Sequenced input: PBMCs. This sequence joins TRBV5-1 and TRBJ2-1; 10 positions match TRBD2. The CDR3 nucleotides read TGCGCCAGCAGCTTTGGACTAGCGGATTACAATGAGCAGTTCTTC. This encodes CASSFGLADYNEQFF.